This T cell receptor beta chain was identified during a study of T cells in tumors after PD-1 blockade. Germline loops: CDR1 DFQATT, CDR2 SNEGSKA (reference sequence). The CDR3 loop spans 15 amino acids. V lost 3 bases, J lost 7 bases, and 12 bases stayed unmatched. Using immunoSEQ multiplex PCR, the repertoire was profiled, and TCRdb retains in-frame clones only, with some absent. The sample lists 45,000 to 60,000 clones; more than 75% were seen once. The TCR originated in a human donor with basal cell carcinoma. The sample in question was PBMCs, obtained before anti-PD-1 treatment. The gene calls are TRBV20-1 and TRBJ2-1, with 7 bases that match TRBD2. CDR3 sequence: CSASSAGVVGNEQFF. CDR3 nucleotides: TGCAGTGCTAGTAGTGCGGGGGTAGTCGGGAATGAGCAGTTCTTC.